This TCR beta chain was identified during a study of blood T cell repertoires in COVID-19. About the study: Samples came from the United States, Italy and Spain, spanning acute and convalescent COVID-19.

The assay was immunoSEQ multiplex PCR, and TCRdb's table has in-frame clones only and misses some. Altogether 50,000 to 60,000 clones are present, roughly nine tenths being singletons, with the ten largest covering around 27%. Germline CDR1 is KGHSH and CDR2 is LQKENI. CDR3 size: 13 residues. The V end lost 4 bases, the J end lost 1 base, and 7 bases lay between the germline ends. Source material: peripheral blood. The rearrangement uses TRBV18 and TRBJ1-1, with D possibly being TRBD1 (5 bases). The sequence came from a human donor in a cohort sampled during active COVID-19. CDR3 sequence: CASSQDRNTEAFF. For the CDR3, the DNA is TGTGCCAGCTCACAAGACAGGAACACTGAAGCTTTCTTT.